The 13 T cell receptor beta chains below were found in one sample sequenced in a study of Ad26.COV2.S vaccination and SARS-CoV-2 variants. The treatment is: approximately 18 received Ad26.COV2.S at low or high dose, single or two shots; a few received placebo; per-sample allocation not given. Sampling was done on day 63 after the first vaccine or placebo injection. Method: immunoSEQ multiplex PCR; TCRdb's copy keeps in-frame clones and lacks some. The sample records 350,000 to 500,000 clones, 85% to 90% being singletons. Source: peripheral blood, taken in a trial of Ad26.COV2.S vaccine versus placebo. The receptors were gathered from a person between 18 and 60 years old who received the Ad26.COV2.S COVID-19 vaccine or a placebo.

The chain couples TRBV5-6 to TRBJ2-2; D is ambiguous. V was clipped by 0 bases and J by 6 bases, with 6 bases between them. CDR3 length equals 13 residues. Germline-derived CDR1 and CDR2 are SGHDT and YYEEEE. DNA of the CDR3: TGTGCCAGCAGCTTGGTGTCTTCCGGGGAGCTGTTTTTT. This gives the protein CASSLVSSGELFF.

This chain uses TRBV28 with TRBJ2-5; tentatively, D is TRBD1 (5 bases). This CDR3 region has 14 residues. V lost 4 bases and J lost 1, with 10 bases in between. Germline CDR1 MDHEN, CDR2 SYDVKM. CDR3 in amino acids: CASSSGFIQETQYF. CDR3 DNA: TGTGCCAGCAGTTCAGGGTTTATCCAAGAGACCCAGTACTTC. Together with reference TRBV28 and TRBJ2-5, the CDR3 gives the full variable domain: DVKVTQSSRYLVKRTGEKVFLECVQDMDHENMFWYRQDPGLGLRLIYFSYDVKMKEKGDIPEGYSVSREKKERFSLILESASTNQTSMYLCASSSGFIQETQYFGPGTRLLVL.

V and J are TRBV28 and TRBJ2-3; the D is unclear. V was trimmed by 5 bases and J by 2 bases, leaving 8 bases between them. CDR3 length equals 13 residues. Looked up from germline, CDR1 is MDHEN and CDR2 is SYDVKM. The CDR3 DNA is TGTGCCAGCAGTCCTGGAGACACAGATACGCAGTATTTT. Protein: CASSPGDTDTQYF.

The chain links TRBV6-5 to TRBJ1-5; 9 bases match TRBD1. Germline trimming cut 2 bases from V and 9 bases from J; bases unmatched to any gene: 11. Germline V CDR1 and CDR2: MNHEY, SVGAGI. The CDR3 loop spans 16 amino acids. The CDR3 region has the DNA TGTGCCAGCAGTTACGACGGACAGGGGAGGTTTCGGCCCCAGCATTTT. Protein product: CASSYDGQGRFRPQHF.

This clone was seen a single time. Here the CDR3 reads CASSESPTYMRLEAFF. Written as DNA, the CDR3 is TGTGCCAGCAGTGAATCCCCTACATACATGAGATTAGAAGCTTTCTTT. The gene calls are TRBV2 and TRBJ1-1; D uncertain. CDR1 SNHLY and CDR2 FYNNEI come from the germline V gene. CDR3 length: 16 amino acids. Trimming pared 2 bases from V and 8 bases from J, leaving 21 bases between.

The CDR3 spells CASSLVRRLDTDTQYF. DNA for the CDR3: TGTGCCAGCAGCTTGGTCAGGCGGTTGGACACAGATACGCAGTATTTT. The chain is built from TRBV5-4 and TRBJ2-3; the D is unclear. The CDR3 contains 16 residues. Trimming pared 0 bases from V and 2 bases from J, leaving 13 bases between. From germline, CDR1 is SGHNT and CDR2 YYREEE (reference sequence).

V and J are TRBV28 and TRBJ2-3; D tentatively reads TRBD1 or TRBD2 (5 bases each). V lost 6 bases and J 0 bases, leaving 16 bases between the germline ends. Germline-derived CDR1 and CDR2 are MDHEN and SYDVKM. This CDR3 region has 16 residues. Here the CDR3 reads CASSPGPPSSTDTQYF. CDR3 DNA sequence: TGTGCCAGCAGCCCGGGACCGCCATCTAGCACAGATACGCAGTATTTT.

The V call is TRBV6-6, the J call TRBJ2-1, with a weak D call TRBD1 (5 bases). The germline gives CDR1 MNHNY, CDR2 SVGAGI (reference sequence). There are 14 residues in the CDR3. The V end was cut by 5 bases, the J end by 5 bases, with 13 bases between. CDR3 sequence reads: CASSQGPLNNEQFF. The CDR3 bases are TGTGCCAGCAGTCAGGGCCCATTGAACAATGAGCAGTTCTTC.

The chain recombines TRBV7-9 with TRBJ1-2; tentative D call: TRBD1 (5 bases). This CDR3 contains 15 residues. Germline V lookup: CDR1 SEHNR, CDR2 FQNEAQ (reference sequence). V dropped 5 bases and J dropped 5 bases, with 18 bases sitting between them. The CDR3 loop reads CASSHPGGWTYGYTF. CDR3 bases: TGTGCCAGCAGCCACCCCGGGGGGTGGACTTATGGCTACACCTTC.

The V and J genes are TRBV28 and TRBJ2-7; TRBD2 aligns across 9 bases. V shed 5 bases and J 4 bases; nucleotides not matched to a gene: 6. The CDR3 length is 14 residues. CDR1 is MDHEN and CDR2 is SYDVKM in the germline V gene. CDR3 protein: CASSPLAGRYEQYV. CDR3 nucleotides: TGTGCCAGCAGTCCCCTAGCGGGAAGGTACGAGCAGTACGTC.

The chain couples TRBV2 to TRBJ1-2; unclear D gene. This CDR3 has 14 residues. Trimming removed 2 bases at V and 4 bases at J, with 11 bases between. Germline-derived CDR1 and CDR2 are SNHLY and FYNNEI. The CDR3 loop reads CASSELGSTYGYTF. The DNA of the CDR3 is TGTGCCAGCAGTGAATTGGGCAGCACCTATGGCTACACCTTC.

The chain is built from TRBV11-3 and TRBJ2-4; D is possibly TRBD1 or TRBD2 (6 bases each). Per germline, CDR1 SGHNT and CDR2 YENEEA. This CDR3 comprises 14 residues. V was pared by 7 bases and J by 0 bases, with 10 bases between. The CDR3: CASTRGLAKNIQYF. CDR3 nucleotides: TGTGCCAGCACTCGGGGGCTAGCCAAAAACATTCAGTACTTC.

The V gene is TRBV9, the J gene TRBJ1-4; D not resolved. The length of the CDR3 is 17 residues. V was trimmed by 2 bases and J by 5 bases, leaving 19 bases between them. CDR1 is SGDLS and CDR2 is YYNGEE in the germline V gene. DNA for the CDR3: TGTGCCAGCAGCGTCCGGGGTTTGTCGGCCCCAAATGAAAAACTGTTTTTT. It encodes CASSVRGLSAPNEKLFF.